A selection of T cell receptor beta chains follows, all from one sample in a study of T cells after yellow fever vaccination. TCRdb recomputed calls from the 5' RACE reads with MiXCR, one row per CDR3 protein. The sample has fewer than 350,000 distinct CDR3 sequences; more than 8.5% are singletons. The sample was PBMCs, taken on the day of the first yellow fever vaccination. These receptors all stem from a man between 18 and 35 years old who received the YFV17D yellow fever vaccine. The CDR3 runs from the conserved cysteine through the conserved F or W. D genes are given only for firm matches. Size tells how often a clone was seen (once, few, many) or the class of an expanded clone, and some rows leave it out.

>TRBD1|-|TRBV20-1|TRBJ1-2
TGCAGTGCTAGATACCCGCAGGGGGATGGCTACACCTTC
CSARYPQGDGYTF
>TRBD2|-|TRBV18|TRBJ2-1
TGTGCCAGCTCACCCACCCTAGCGGGGGTCAATGAGCAGTTCTTC
CASSPTLAGVNEQFF
>-|many|TRBV5-1|TRBJ1-2
TGCGCCAGCAAAGTGGGACACTCTAACTATGGCTACACCTTC
CASKVGHSNYGYTF
>-|few|TRBV20-1|TRBJ2-3
TGCAGTGCAAAGACCCCATCCCTCCCAGATACGCAGTATTTT
CSAKTPSLPDTQYF
>-|few|TRBV6-1|TRBJ2-1
TGTGCCAGCAGCCCTCCGGGAAAGGGTGAGCAGTTCTTC
CASSPPGKGEQFF
>-|few|TRBV6-2/TRBV6-3|TRBJ2-6
TGTGCCAGCAGCAAGTTCAGCTCTGGGGCCAACGTCCTGACTTTC
CASSKFSSGANVLTF
>-|-|TRBV29-1|TRBJ2-5
TGCAGCGCCCAAAAGGGGGGGAGCGAGACCCAGTACTTC
CSAQKGGSETQYF
>-|few|TRBV7-9|TRBJ1-1
TGTGCCAGCAGCTTTCACCGCGATCGAACACCTGAAGCTTTCTTT
CASSFHRDRTPEAFF
>-|few|TRBV7-8|TRBJ2-1
TGTGCCAGCAGCATCGTACCGGAGCAGTTCTTC
CASSIVPEQFF
>TRBD1|-|TRBV20-1|TRBJ2-5
TGCAGTGCTGGCAAGGGACAGTCGCAAGAGACCCAGTACTTC
CSAGKGQSQETQYF
>-|few|TRBV7-6|TRBJ2-4
TGTGCCAGCAGCTCTACCAGTCTTCCGGGGATTCAGTACTTC
CASSSTSLPGIQYF
>-|-|TRBV19|TRBJ2-5
TGTGCCAGTAGTATAGATACCGAAGAGACCCAGTACTTC
CASSIDTEETQYF
>-|many|TRBV6-2/TRBV6-3|TRBJ2-5
TGTGCCAGCAGTTCCCCGGACAGATCTCCGCAAGAGACCCAGTACTTC
CASSSPDRSPQETQYF
>-|-|TRBV20-1|TRBJ1-2
TGCAGTGCTAGGTTCCGGAACGGCTACACCTTC
CSARFRNGYTF
>TRBD1|-|TRBV4-1|TRBJ1-2
TGCGCCAGCAGCCGAGGGACAGCGAATGGCTACACCTTC
CASSRGTANGYTF
>-|-|TRBV7-9|TRBJ1-3
TGTGCCAGCAGATATAACCGGGACACATCTTCTGGAAACACCATATATTTT
CASRYNRDTSSGNTIYF
>-|few|TRBV20-1|TRBJ2-4
TGCAGTGCTAGTAGAGGGAGTGCCAAAAACATTCAGTACTTC
CSASRGSAKNIQYF
>TRBD2|few|TRBV5-1|TRBJ2-5
TGCGCCAGCAGCCCCCTACCGGGACTAGCGGGGGGGAAAGAGACCCAGTACTTC
CASSPLPGLAGGKETQYF
>-|-|TRBV5-1|TRBJ2-2
TGCGCCAGCAGCCCACCGACCGGGGAGCTGTTTTTT
CASSPPTGELFF
>TRBD1|many|TRBV5-1|TRBJ1-1
TGCGCCAGCAGCCCCGACAGGGGGACGACTGAAGCTTTCTTT
CASSPDRGTTEAFF
>-|many|TRBV18|TRBJ1-1
TGTGCCAGCTCACCACCGATTTCAGGCGTAGGAGATTTCTTT
CASSPPISGVGDFF
>-|-|TRBV28|TRBJ1-4
TGTGCCAGCAAGAAGCTACAGTATAATGAAAAACTGTTTTTT
CASKKLQYNEKLFF
>-|few|TRBV5-1|TRBJ2-1
TGCGCCAGCAGCGGCGGTCGGGCTAGATTTTACAATGAGCAGTTCTTC
CASSGGRARFYNEQFF
>TRBD2|many|TRBV9|TRBJ2-7
TGTGCCAGCAGCGTAGGAGGCACTAGCGGCTCCTACGAGCAGTACTTC
CASSVGGTSGSYEQYF
>-|many|TRBV20-1|TRBJ2-1
TGCAGTGCTAGTGGCAGGATTGCCGGGAATGAGCAGTTCTTC
CSASGRIAGNEQFF
>-|many|TRBV4-3|TRBJ1-1
TGCGCCAGCAGCCAAGATTTGTGGAGAAACTTGAACACTGAAGCTTTCTTT
CASSQDLWRNLNTEAFF
>-|many|TRBV5-1|TRBJ2-5
TGCGCCAGCAGCCAGGCACTACGAGTGATAGAGACCCAGTACTTC
CASSQALRVIETQYF
>-|few|TRBV10-3|TRBJ1-2
TGTGCCATCAGTGAGTTATGGGCGAACTATGGCTACACCTTC
CAISELWANYGYTF
>-|few|TRBV4-3|TRBJ1-1
TGCGCCAGCAGCCAAGATCTCGGAGGAGAAGCTTTCTTT
CASSQDLGGEAFF
>-|many|TRBV9|TRBJ1-1
TGTGCCAGCGCCACAGGGAACACTGAAGCTTTCTTT
CASATGNTEAFF
>-|few|TRBV4-3|TRBJ2-3
TGCGCCAGCAGCCAAGACTTCTCGGGGGATAAAGGGGGTACAGATACGCAGTATTTT
CASSQDFSGDKGGTDTQYF
>-|few|TRBV5-6|TRBJ2-3
TGTGCCAGCAGCTTAGAACACAGGGAAGATACGCAGTATTTT
CASSLEHREDTQYF
>-|-|TRBV7-2|TRBJ1-1
TGTGCCAGCAGCTCACTGCGTCAGGGGCGCATCAACACTGAAGCTTTCTTT
CASSSLRQGRINTEAFF